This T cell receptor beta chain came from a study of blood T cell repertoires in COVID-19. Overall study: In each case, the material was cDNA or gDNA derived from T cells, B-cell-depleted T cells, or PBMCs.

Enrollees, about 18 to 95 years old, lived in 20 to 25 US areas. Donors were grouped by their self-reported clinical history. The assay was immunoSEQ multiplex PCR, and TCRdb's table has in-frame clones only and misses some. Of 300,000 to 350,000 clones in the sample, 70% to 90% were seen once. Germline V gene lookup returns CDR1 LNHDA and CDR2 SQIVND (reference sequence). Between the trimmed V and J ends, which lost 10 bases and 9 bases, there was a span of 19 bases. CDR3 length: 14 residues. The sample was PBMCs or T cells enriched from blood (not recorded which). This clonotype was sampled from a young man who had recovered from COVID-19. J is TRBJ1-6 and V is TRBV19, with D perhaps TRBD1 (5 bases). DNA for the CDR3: TGTGCCACCACCCTGGGGGGGGAGTCTTCACCCCTCCACTTT. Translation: CATTLGGESSPLHF. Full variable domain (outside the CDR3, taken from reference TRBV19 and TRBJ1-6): DGGITQSPKYLFRKEGQNVTLSCEQNLNHDAMYWYRQDPGQGLRLIYYSQIVNDFQKGDIAEGYSVSREKKESFPLTVTSAQKNPTAFYLCATTLGGESSPLHFGNGTRLTVT.